This passage covers 21 T cell receptor beta chains from one sample sequenced in a study of blood T cell repertoires in COVID-19. The method was immunoSEQ multiplex PCR; TCRdb's version includes in-frame clones alone and lacks a portion of them. The sample has about 110,000 clones; under 85% are singletons. Input material: peripheral blood. The receptors derive from a woman aged 55-69 years with acute or convalescent COVID-19.

The chain combines TRBV7-2 with TRBJ2-2; D may be TRBD2 (6 bases). Germline V lookup: CDR1 SGHTA, CDR2 FQGNSA. This CDR3 region has 15 residues. Deletions cut 5 bases from V and 2 bases from J, with 12 bases between. CDR3 residues: CASSVGLINTGELFF. CDR3 nucleotide sequence: TGTGCCAGCAGCGTGGGACTTATAAACACCGGGGAGCTGTTTTTT.

The rearrangement joins TRBV6-5 to TRBJ2-7, with D possibly matching TRBD1 (6 bases). Trimming left V 10 bases short and J 0 bases short, with 16 bases between. The CDR3 sequence is 14 residues long. Germline V lookup: CDR1 MNHEY, CDR2 SVGAGI. The CDR3: CATLGGRSSYEQYF. The DNA of the CDR3 is TGTGCCACCTTAGGGGGACGGAGCTCCTACGAGCAGTACTTC.

V is TRBV11-2 and J is TRBJ2-7; 15 nucleotides agree with TRBD2. The V segment lost 2 bases and the J segment 0 bases; nucleotides outside the gene matches: 2. Germline values: CDR1 SGHAT, CDR2 FQNNGV. This CDR3 region has 17 residues. CDR3 in amino acids: CASSLRTSGRASYEQYF. The CDR3 coding sequence is TGTGCCAGCAGCTTAAGGACTAGCGGGAGGGCCTCCTACGAGCAGTACTTC.

The table lists this clone with a count of one. This chain uses TRBV7-9 with TRBJ2-5, with 8 bases fitting TRBD2. The V gene's germline CDR1 is SEHNR and CDR2 FQNEAQ (reference sequence). The CDR3 contains 14 residues. The V gene end was trimmed by 1 base and the J gene end by 4 bases; junction bases not matched to a gene: 2. CDR3 coding DNA: TGTGCCAGCAGCTTAGGGCTAGCGGGAGAGACCCAGTACTTC. Translation gives CASSLGLAGETQYF.

This rearrangement joins TRBV10-3 to TRBJ1-5, with 9 bases fitting TRBD1. V shed 2 bases and J 0 bases; nucleotides not matched to a gene: 11. The V gene's germline CDR1 is ENHRY and CDR2 SYGVKD. This CDR3 is built from 19 residues. This CDR3 reads CAISEAATGGAFSNQPQHF. The CDR3 region has the DNA TGTGCCATCAGTGAGGCGGCCACAGGGGGCGCGTTTAGCAATCAGCCCCAGCATTTT.

This clone was found once. J is TRBJ1-4 and V is TRBV3-1 (or the pseudogene TRBV3-2), with D possibly TRBD1 on 6 matching bases. Per the germline V gene, CDR1 is LGHDT and CDR2 is YNNKEL (reference sequence). CDR3 length: 16 amino acids. The V gene lost 0 bases and the J gene lost 0 bases, with 8 bases spanning the gap. CDR3 sequence reads: CASSQDGDTTNEKLFF. The CDR3 DNA sequence: TGTGCCAGCAGCCAAGATGGGGACACAACTAATGAAAAACTGTTTTTT.

The chain uses TRBV6-6 and TRBJ1-6; 8 bases are a match to TRBD1. Germline values: CDR1 MNHNY, CDR2 SVGAGI (reference sequence). After removal of 0 bases from V and 6 bases from J, the junction contained 1 base not matched to a gene. The CDR3 is 15 residues long. CDR3: CASSYSGQGNSPLHF. CDR3 DNA: TGTGCCAGCAGTTACTCCGGACAGGGTAATTCACCCCTCCACTTT.

Comments on this clone: A read error may account for a junction end that differs from germline. The chain employs TRBV9 and TRBJ2-7; possible D gene TRBD2, 6 bases. The CDR3 loop spans 16 amino acids. Germline loops: CDR1 SGDLS, CDR2 YYNGEE. For the CDR3, the DNA is TGTGCCAGCAGCGTAGGAACGGGAGCAGCCTCCCACGAGCAGTACTTC. Its translation: CASSVGTGAASHEQYF.

V gene TRBV9 combines with J gene TRBJ2-1; 7 nucleotides align to TRBD2. V lost 0 bases, J lost 8 bases, and 5 bases stayed unmatched. CDR3 size: 14 residues. The germline gives CDR1 SGDLS, CDR2 YYNGEE. CDR3 bases: TGTGCCAGCAGCGTAGGGGAGGGGACCGATGAGCAGTTCTTC. This gives the protein CASSVGEGTDEQFF.

V and J are TRBV7-9 and TRBJ1-4, with a weak D call TRBD1 (6 bases). The CDR3 runs to 16 residues. In germline, CDR1 is SEHNR, CDR2 FQNEAQ (reference sequence). Trimming pared 7 bases from V and 4 bases from J, leaving 19 bases between. In DNA, the CDR3 is TGTGCCAGCACCACATTGGGGGACACCGTTAATGAAAAACTGTTTTTT. Its translation: CASTTLGDTVNEKLFF.

The chain employs TRBV14 and TRBJ2-7, with D possibly being TRBD1 (5 bases). Germline CDR1 is SGHDN and CDR2 is FVKESK. The CDR3 consists of 19 residues. V dropped 0 bases and J dropped 3 bases, with 24 bases sitting between them. CDR3 in DNA: TGTGCCAGCAGCCAAGATCTGGGTAGCTACGGACAAATACTCTACGAGCAGTACTTC. Translating gives CASSQDLGSYGQILYEQYF. The complete variable domain, with remaining parts taken from reference TRBV14 and TRBJ2-7, reads EAGVTQFPSHSVIEKGQTVTLRCDPISGHDNLYWYRRVMGKEIKFLLHFVKESKQDESGMPNNRFLAERTGGTYSTLKVQPAELEDSGVYFCASSQDLGSYGQILYEQYFGPGTRLTVT.

V is TRBV29-1 and J is TRBJ2-1, with D tentatively TRBD1 (6 bases). The CDR3 length is 12 residues. V was cut by 7 bases and J by 2 bases, with 9 bases left in between. Germline CDR1 and CDR2: SQVTM and ANQGSEA. The CDR3 here is CSARTAYNEQFF. CDR3 coding DNA: TGCAGCGCAAGGACAGCCTACAATGAGCAGTTCTTC.

This chain uses TRBV5-6 with TRBJ2-7; D is possibly TRBD1 (5 bases). Per the germline V gene, CDR1 is SGHDT and CDR2 is YYEEEE. The CDR3 sequence is 11 residues long. V gave up 9 bases and J gave up 5 bases, with 12 bases separating them. The CDR3 nucleotides read TGTGCCAACAGGTTTCCCAACGAGCAGTACTTC. This sequence encodes CANRFPNEQYF.

The V and J genes are TRBV2 and TRBJ2-7, with 9 bases lining up with TRBD1. Germline assignment: CDR1 SNHLY and CDR2 FYNNEI. This CDR3 contains 15 residues. V dropped 5 bases and J dropped 7; count of bases not matched to a gene: 12. In DNA form, the CDR3 reads TGTGCCAGCAGTTTTTTACCACAGGGGGCGCGAGAGCAGTACTTC. It translates to CASSFLPQGAREQYF.

The genes are TRBV6-5 and TRBJ2-3; tentatively, D is TRBD1 (6 bases). Trimming removed 9 bases from V and 0 bases from J, with 10 bases in between. Germline V gene sequence: CDR1 MNHEY, CDR2 SVGAGI. This CDR3 spans 13 amino acids. The CDR3 here is CARRTASTDTQYF. The CDR3 DNA follows: TGTGCCAGAAGGACAGCGAGCACAGATACGCAGTATTTT.

The CDR3 DNA follows: TGTGCCATCAGCCTGGACAGGGTGGACATTCAGTACTTC. This encodes CAISLDRVDIQYF. The chain carries TRBV10-3 and TRBJ2-4; 8 bases match TRBD1. The trim removed 6 bases at V and 8 bases at J, leaving 6 bases unmatched. CDR1 and CDR2 from the germline V gene are ENHRY and SYGVKD. This CDR3 has 13 residues.

Remarks on this clone: Relative to the germline gene, one junction end is altered; a read error may explain this. This chain connects TRBV3-1 (or the pseudogene TRBV3-2) to TRBJ1-6; D not certain. CDR3 length equals 17 residues. Germline V gene lookup returns CDR1 LGHDT and CDR2 YNNKEL (reference sequence). CDR3 amino acids: CASSQGLGSSYNSPLHF. As DNA, the CDR3 is TGTGCCAGCAGTCAAGGGTTGGGGAGCTCCTATAATTCACCCCTCCACTTT.

A single count supports this clone. This sequence joins TRBV27 and TRBJ2-1; D possibly corresponds to TRBD1 (5 bases). The CDR3 is 14 amino acids. Germline V CDR1 and CDR2: MNHEY, SMNVEV (reference sequence). The V gene lost 3 bases and the J gene lost 9 bases, with 15 bases spanning the gap. The CDR3, as DNA: TGTGCCAGCAGTTTGGCCATAAGGGGCAGTGAGCAGTTCTTC. Residues: CASSLAIRGSEQFF.

In DNA, the CDR3 is TGTGCCAGCTCACCAAGGGGGCCAAACACCGGGGAGCTGTTTTTT. Encoded protein: CASSPRGPNTGELFF. The V and J genes are TRBV18 and TRBJ2-2, with 7 bases lining up with TRBD1. CDR1 and CDR2 from the germline V gene are KGHSH and LQKENI. This CDR3 is built from 15 residues. The junction had 2 bases not matched to a gene; V was cut back by 2 bases and J by 2 bases.

The chain recombines TRBV10-3 with TRBJ2-7, with 9 bases that match TRBD2. Germline V gene sequence: CDR1 ENHRY, CDR2 SYGVKD. This CDR3 has 16 residues. V dropped 2 bases and J dropped 1; count of bases not matched to a gene: 6. This CDR3 is CAISELSGGSSYEQYF. In DNA, the CDR3 is TGTGCCATCAGTGAGCTTAGCGGGGGTTCTTCCTACGAGCAGTACTTC.

The chain uses TRBV19 and TRBJ1-5, with a possible D match to TRBD1 (6 bases). V dropped 4 bases and J dropped 6 bases, with 13 bases sitting between them. The V gene's germline CDR1 is LNHDA and CDR2 SQIVND (reference sequence). The CDR3 has 14 residues. The CDR3 coding sequence is TGTGCCAGTAGTACCGCGGTGACAGGTCAGCCCCAGCATTTT. Translated: CASSTAVTGQPQHF. The whole variable domain, filled in from reference TRBV19 and TRBJ1-5, reads DGGITQSPKYLFRKEGQNVTLSCEQNLNHDAMYWYRQDPGQGLRLIYYSQIVNDFQKGDIAEGYSVSREKKESFPLTVTSAQKNPTAFYLCASSTAVTGQPQHFGDGTRLSIL.